Following are 5 T cell receptor beta chains from one sample sequenced in a study of OX40 agonist ivuxolimab in advanced cancers. This table comes from immunoSEQ multiplex PCR, and its TCRdb copy is limited to in-frame clones, with some not included. The sample has about 55,000 clones; 70% to 90% are singletons. This material consisted of CD4+ or CD8+ T cells sorted from blood, taken in a trial of the OX40 agonist ivuxolimab. The receptor set was obtained from an adult with an advanced solid tumor such as melanoma, head and neck, liver or kidney cancer.

The rearrangement uses TRBV9 and TRBJ2-1; D call uncertain. The germline CDR1 and CDR2 sequences are SGDLS and YYNGEE. V shed 2 bases and J shed 7 bases, with 19 bases lying between them. The CDR3 sequence is 16 residues long. In nucleotides, the CDR3 is TGTGCCAGCAGCGTTTTCCCCACGTATGTGGGTAATGAGCAGTTCTTC. It codes for CASSVFPTYVGNEQFF. The complete variable domain, with remaining parts taken from reference TRBV9 and TRBJ2-1, reads DSGVTQTPKHLITATGQRVTLRCSPRSGDLSVYWYQQSLDQGLQFLIQYYNGEERAKGNILERFSAQQFPDLHSELNLSSLELGDSALYFCASSVFPTYVGNEQFFGPGTRLTVL.

The rearrangement links TRBV9 to TRBJ2-5; 10 bases match TRBD2. The junction had 6 bases not matched to a gene; V was cut back by 0 bases and J by 4 bases. CDR1 and CDR2 (germline): SGDLS, YYNGEE. There are 16 residues in the CDR3. CDR3 sequence reads: CASSVESGGAGETQYF. CDR3 nucleotide sequence: TGTGCCAGCAGCGTAGAAAGCGGGGGGGCAGGAGAGACCCAGTACTTC.

The chain uses TRBV27 and TRBJ1-3; D not resolved. Germline V gene data show CDR1 as MNHEY and CDR2 as SMNVEV (reference sequence). There are 14 residues in the CDR3. V was clipped by 5 bases and J by 3 bases, with 11 bases between them. The CDR3 sequence: CASSPYHSGNTIYF. The CDR3 DNA follows: TGTGCCAGCAGTCCCTACCATAGTGGAAACACCATATATTTT.

There are a few counts of this clone. J is TRBJ1-5 and V is TRBV18; D might be TRBD1 (5 bases). The CDR3 consists of 14 residues. Germline values: CDR1 KGHSH, CDR2 LQKENI. V dropped 2 bases and J dropped 7 bases, with 12 bases sitting between them. The CDR3 protein is CASSPAGTGQPQHF. DNA for the CDR3: TGTGCCAGCTCACCAGCCGGGACGGGCCAGCCCCAGCATTTT. Drawing the rest from reference TRBV18 and TRBJ1-5, the complete variable domain is NAGVMQNPRHLVRRRGQEARLRCSPMKGHSHVYWYRQLPEEGLKFMVYLQKENIIDESGMPKERFSAEFPKEGPSILRIQQVVRGDSAAYFCASSPAGTGQPQHFGDGTRLSIL.

The chain combines TRBV28 with TRBJ2-5; TRBD1 aligns across 7 bases. The V and J ends lost 5 bases and 5 bases, in that order; junction bases with no gene match: 11. In germline, CDR1 is MDHEN, CDR2 SYDVKM. The CDR3 has 15 amino acids. The CDR3 sequence: CASSRGSGTAETQYF. As DNA, the CDR3 is TGTGCCAGCAGTAGGGGGTCCGGGACAGCCGAGACCCAGTACTTC.